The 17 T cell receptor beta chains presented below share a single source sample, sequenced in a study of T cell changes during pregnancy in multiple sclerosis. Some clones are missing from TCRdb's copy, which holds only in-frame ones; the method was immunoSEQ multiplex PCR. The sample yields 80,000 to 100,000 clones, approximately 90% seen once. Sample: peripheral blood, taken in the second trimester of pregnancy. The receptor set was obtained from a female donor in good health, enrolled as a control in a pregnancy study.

The DNA of the CDR3 is TGCGCCAGCAGCTTTGACCCCGACAGGGCCCTTAACTATGGCTACACCTTC. Protein: CASSFDPDRALNYGYTF. The chain joins TRBV5-1 to TRBJ1-2; the match to TRBD1 covers 7 bases. V trimming: 2 bases; J trimming: 1 base; junction bases outside the gene matches: 11. The germline V gene has CDR1 SGHRS and CDR2 YFSETQ. The CDR3 runs 17 residues.

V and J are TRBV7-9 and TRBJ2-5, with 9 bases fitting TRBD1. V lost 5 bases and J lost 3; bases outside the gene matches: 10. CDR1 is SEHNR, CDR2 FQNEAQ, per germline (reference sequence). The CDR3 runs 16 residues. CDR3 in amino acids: CASSPTLRQGEETQYF. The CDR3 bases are TGTGCCAGCAGCCCCACCCTCAGACAGGGGGAAGAGACCCAGTACTTC.

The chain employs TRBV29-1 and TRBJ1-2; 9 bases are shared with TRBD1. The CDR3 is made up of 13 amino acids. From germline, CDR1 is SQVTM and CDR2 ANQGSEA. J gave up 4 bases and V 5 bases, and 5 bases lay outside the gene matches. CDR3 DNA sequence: TGCAGCGTTAAAGTGACAGGGGGCTATGGCTACACCTTC. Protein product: CSVKVTGGYGYTF.

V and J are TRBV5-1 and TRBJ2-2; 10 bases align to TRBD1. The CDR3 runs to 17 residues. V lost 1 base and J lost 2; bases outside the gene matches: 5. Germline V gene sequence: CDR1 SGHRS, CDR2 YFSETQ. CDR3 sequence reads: CASSLHRTGGNTGELFF. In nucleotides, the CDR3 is TGCGCCAGCAGCTTGCACCGGACAGGGGGAAACACCGGGGAGCTGTTTTTT.

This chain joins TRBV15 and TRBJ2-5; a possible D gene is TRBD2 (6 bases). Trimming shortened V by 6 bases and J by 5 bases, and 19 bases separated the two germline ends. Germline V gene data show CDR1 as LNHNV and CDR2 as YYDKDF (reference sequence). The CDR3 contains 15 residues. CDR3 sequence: CATSPRREVGETQYF. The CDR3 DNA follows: TGTGCCACCAGTCCCCGGAGGGAGGTTGGGGAGACCCAGTACTTC.

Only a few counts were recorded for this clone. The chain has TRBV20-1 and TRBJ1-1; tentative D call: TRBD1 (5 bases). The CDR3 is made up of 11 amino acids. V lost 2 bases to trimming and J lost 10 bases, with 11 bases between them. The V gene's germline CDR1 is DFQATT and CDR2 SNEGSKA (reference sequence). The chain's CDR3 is CSARSQGGAFF. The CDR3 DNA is TGCAGTGCTAGATCCCAGGGAGGAGCTTTCTTT.

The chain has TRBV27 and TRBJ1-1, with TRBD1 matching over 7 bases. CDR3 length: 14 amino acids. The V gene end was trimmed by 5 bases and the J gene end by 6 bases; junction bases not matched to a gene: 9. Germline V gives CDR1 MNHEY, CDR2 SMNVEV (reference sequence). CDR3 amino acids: CASSGTGQFPEAFF. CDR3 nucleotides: TGTGCCAGCAGTGGGACGGGACAGTTTCCTGAAGCTTTCTTT.

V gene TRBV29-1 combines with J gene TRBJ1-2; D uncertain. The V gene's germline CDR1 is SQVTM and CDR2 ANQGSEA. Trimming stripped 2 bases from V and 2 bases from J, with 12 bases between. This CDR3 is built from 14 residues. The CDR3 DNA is TGCAGCGTTGAAAGGAGGGCACCGAACTATGGCTACACCTTC. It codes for CSVERRAPNYGYTF.

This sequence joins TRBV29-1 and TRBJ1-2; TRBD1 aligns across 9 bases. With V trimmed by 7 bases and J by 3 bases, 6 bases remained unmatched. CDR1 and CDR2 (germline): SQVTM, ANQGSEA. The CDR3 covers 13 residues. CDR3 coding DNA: TGCAGCGACACTGGACAGGGGTACTATGGCTACACCTTC. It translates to CSDTGQGYYGYTF. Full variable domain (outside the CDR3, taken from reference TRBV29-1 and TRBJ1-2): SAVISQKPSRDICQRGTSLTIQCQVDSQVTMMFWYRQQPGQSLTLIATANQGSEATYESGFVIDKFPISRPNLTFSTLTVSNMSPEDSSIYLCSDTGQGYYGYTFGSGTRLTVV.

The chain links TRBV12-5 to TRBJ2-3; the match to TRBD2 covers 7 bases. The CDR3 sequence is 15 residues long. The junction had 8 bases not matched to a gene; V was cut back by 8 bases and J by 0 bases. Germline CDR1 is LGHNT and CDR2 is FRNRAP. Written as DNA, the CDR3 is TGTGCTAGTTCTGTGGACGGGAGGAGCACAGATACGCAGTATTTT. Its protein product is CASSVDGRSTDTQYF. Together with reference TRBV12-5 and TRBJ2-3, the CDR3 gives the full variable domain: DARVTQTPRHKVTEMGQEVTMRCQPILGHNTVFWYRQTMMQGLELLAYFRNRAPLDDSGMPKDRFSAEMPDATLATLKIQPSEPRDSAVYFCASSVDGRSTDTQYFGPGTRLTVL.

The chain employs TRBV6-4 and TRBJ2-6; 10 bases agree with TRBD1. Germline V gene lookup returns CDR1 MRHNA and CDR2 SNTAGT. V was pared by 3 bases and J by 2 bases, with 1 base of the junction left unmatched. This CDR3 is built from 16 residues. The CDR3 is CASSEGTGAGANVLTF. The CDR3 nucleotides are TGTGCCAGCAGTGAAGGGACAGGGGCTGGGGCCAACGTCCTGACTTTC.

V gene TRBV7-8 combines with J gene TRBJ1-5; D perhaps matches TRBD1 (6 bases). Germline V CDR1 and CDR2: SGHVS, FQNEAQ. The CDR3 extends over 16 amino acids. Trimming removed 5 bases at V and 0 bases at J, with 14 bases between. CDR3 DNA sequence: TGTGCCAGCAGCCTTTCCCGGACAGTTAGCAATCAGCCCCAGCATTTT. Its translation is CASSLSRTVSNQPQHF.

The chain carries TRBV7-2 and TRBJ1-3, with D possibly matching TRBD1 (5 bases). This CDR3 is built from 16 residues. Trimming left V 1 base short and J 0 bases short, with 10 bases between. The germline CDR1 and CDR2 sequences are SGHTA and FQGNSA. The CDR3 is CASSLVGATSGNTIYF. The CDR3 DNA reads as TGTGCCAGCAGCTTAGTAGGGGCCACCTCTGGAAACACCATATATTTT.

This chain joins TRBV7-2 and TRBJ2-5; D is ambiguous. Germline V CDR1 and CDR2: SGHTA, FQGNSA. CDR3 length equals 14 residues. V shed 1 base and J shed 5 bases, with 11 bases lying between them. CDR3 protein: CASSLDIGMETQYF. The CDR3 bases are TGTGCCAGCAGCTTAGACATTGGTATGGAGACCCAGTACTTC.

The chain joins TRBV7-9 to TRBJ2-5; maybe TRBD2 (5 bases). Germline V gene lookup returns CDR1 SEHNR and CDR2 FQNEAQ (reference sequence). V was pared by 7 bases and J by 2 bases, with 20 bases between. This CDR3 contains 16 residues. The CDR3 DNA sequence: TGTGCCAGCATCCCCCGCGGAACTAGTATACAAGAGACCCAGTACTTC. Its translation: CASIPRGTSIQETQYF.

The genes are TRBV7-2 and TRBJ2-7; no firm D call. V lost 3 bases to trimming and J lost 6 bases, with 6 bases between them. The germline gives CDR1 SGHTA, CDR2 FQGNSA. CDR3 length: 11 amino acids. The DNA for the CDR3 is TGTGCCAGCAGCTTCCTCTTCGAGCAGTACTTC. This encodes CASSFLFEQYF.

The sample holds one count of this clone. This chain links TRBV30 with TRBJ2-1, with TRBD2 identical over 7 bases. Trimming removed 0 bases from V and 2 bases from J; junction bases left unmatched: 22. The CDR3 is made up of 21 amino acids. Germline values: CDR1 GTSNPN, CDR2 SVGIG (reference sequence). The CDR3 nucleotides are TGTGCCTGGAGTGTACCGTTCCCTAGCGGAAGTCCCCGATCCACCTACAATGAGCAGTTCTTC. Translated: CAWSVPFPSGSPRSTYNEQFF.